The clone carrying this T cell receptor (beta chain) was seen more than once but under ten times. The antigen remains unidentified. Its ends do not fully match the called genes, so a read error is possible. Using RNA transcripts as the source, TCR beta CDR3 regions were amplified. During a first-round RT-PCR of the TCR CDR3, the HTBI primer set was used. Using its own MiXCR run on the multiplex PCR reads, TCRdb lists one record per CDR3 protein. The sample contains a few hundred thousand distinct CDR3 sequences, roughly 14% of which appear only once. Each diagnosis drew on symptoms, thyroxine, TRAb, thyroid ultrasound and orbital computed tomography findings. It was at first hyperthyroidism diagnosis, before any ophthalmopathy symptoms, that the blood sample was taken. This record comes from a study of T cells in Graves' hyperthyroidism and ophthalmopathy. Study-wide points: A model of 13 V-J pairs discriminated ophthalmopathy from stable hyperthyroidism.

The germline gives CDR1 MDHEN, CDR2 SYDVKM. This CDR3 has 12 residues. The sequence was collected from a young woman with Graves' hyperthyroidism that later progressed to Graves' ophthalmopathy. The sample was blood. This sequence joins TRBV28 and TRBJ2-3; D remains ambiguous. The CDR3 here is CTSSFLRDTQYF. The CDR3 region has the DNA TGTACCAGCAGCTTCCTGCGGGATACGCAGTATTTT. The full variable domain, with the rest looked up from reference TRBV28 and TRBJ2-3, is DVKVTQSSRYLVKRTGEKVFLECVQDMDHENMFWYRQDPGLGLRLIYFSYDVKMKEKGDIPEGYSVSREKKERFSLILESASTNQTSMYLCTSSFLRDTQYFGPGTRLTVL.